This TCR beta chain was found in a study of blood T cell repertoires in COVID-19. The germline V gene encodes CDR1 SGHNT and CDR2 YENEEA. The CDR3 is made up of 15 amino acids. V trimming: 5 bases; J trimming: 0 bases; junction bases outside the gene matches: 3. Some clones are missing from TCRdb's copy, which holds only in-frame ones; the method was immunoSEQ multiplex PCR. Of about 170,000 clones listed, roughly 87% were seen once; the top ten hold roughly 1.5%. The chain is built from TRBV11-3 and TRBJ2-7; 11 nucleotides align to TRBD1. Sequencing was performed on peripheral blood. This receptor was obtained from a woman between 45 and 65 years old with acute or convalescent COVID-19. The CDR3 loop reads CASSIGTGGSYEQYF. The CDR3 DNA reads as TGTGCCAGCAGCATCGGGACAGGGGGCTCCTACGAGCAGTACTTC.